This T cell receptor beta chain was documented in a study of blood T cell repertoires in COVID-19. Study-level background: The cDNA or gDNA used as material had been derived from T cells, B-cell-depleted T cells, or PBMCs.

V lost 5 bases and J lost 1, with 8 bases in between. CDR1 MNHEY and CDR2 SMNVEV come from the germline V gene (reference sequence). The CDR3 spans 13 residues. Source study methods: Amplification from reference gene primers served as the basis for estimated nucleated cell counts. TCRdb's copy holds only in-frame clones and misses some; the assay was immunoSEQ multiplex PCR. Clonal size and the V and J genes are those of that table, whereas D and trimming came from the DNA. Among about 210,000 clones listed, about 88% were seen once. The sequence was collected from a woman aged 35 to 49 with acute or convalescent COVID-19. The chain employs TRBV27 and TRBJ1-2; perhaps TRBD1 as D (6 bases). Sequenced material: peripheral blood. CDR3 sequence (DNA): TGTGCCAGCAGTCCGGACAGTAACTATGGCTACACCTTC. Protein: CASSPDSNYGYTF.